This T cell receptor (beta chain) was observed in a study of blood T cells in healthy people across ages. A J-beta primer mix and a sample-barcoded 5' primer were used in a second PCR of roughly 7 to 12 cycles. MiXCR, run by TCRdb on the 5' RACE reads, gives a single entry per CDR3 protein. The table has 550,000 to 750,000 distinct CDR3 sequences, under 25% seen once. This clonotype turned up a few times. The trim removed 8 bases at V and 2 bases at J, leaving 5 bases unmatched. The CDR3 covers 13 residues. Germline V gene sequence: CDR1 MNHEY, CDR2 SVGAGI. Sequenced input: blood. The clonotype originates from a man between 65 and 85 years old in good health. V usage is TRBV6-5 and J usage is TRBJ2-7; TRBD1 matches 8 bases. The CDR3, as DNA: TGTGCCAGCCAGGGGGCAGGCACCTACGAGCAGTACTTC. Its translation: CASQGAGTYEQYF.